The rows below give T cell receptor beta chains drawn from one sample of a study of cytomegalovirus exposure and HLA in healthy donors. Produced via immunoSEQ multiplex PCR; TCRdb's table is partial and in-frame only. The repertoire consists of approximately 84,000 clones, with approximately 78% occurring once and the leading ten covering just under 2.5%. Sequenced material: PBMCs. These receptors originate from a male donor in good health and CMV-seropositive. Each CDR3 is given with its conserved first and last residue. The D gene is left open where the match is weak. Clone size is not always given. Where it is, it says once, few, many or a class for expanded clones.

V	length	J	D	size	DNA	CDR3
TRBV9	13	TRBJ2-1	.	once	TGTGCCAGCAGCCCCTGGGGGGGCGATGAGCAGTTCTTC	CASSPWGGDEQFF
TRBV6-1	15	TRBJ2-1	TRBD2	.	TGTGCCAGCAGCGCTGGTGCGGGAGCATACAATGAGCAGTTCTTC	CASSAGAGAYNEQFF
TRBV27	17	TRBJ2-3	TRBD2	.	TGTGCCAGCAGTTTCCCCGGGACTAGCGGGAGGGCAAATACGCAGTATTTT	CASSFPGTSGRANTQYF
TRBV27	13	TRBJ2-7	TRBD1	few	TGTGCCAGCAGTTCGGGACAGTTCTACGAGCAGTACTTC	CASSSGQFYEQYF
TRBV5-8	11	TRBJ2-1	.	.	TGTGCCAGCACTTCGCGGCTAGAGCAGTTCTTC	CASTSRLEQFF
TRBV5-4	15	TRBJ2-7	TRBD1	once	TGTGCCAGCAGCTTGGGGTCGGGACAGTACTACGAGCAGTACTTC	CASSLGSGQYYEQYF
TRBV2	18	TRBJ2-7	TRBD2	.	TGTGCCAGCAGGGATAGGACTAGCGGGAGTCCCGGGGAACACGAGCAGTACTTC	CASRDRTSGSPGEHEQYF
TRBV9	16	TRBJ2-2	TRBD1	.	TGTGCCAGCAGCGTGGCGGACAGGGGGCGTCTCGGGGAGCTGTTTTTT	CASSVADRGRLGELFF
TRBV7-8	18	TRBJ2-1	TRBD2	.	TGTGCCAGCAGCTTAGTGGTCGGGACTAGCGGGAGGGGAAATGAGCAGTTCTTC	CASSLVVGTSGRGNEQFF
TRBV9	15	TRBJ1-3	.	few	TGTGCCAGCAGCGTCGACCGGACAGCTGGAAACACCATATATTTT	CASSVDRTAGNTIYF
TRBV29-1	12	TRBJ1-2	.	.	TGCAGCGTTGAGTTGAGGGAATCTGGCTACACCTTC	CSVELRESGYTF
TRBV5-4	15	TRBJ2-3	.	once	TGTGCCAGCAGCTTGGCAGGGTCAGGCACAGATACGCAGTATTTT	CASSLAGSGTDTQYF
TRBV15	15	TRBJ2-5	.	once	TGTGCCACCAGCAGAGATAGACAGGAACAAGAGACCCAGTACTTC	CATSRDRQEQETQYF
TRBV27	14	TRBJ1-5	TRBD1	.	TGTGCCAGCAGTCCCTCAGGGGGTTGGCAGCCCCAGCATTTT	CASSPSGGWQPQHF
TRBV15	15	TRBJ2-2	.	.	TGTGCCACCAGCAGAGAGCCGGGACTGACCGGGGAGCTGTTTTTT	CATSREPGLTGELFF
TRBV5-1	14	TRBJ2-7	TRBD1	.	TGCGCCAGCAGCTTACAGGGGGCGCGTCACGAGCAGTACTTC	CASSLQGARHEQYF
TRBV18	14	TRBJ1-1	.	.	TGTGCCAGCTCACCGGCGGCAGCTCTCACTGAAGCTTTCTTT	CASSPAAALTEAFF
TRBV28	14	TRBJ2-1	.	.	TGTGCCAGCACCCCCCCGCCTGGAGTCAATGAGCAGTTCTTC	CASTPPPGVNEQFF
TRBV5-1	15	TRBJ2-6	.	.	TGCGCCAGCAGCTTGCGGGTGGAAGGGGCCAACGTCCTGACTTTC	CASSLRVEGANVLTF
TRBV7-3	19	TRBJ2-1	TRBD2	.	TGTGCCAGCACCTTGACCGGGACTAGCGGGGGCTCGCCAAGAAATGAGCAGTTCTTC	CASTLTGTSGGSPRNEQFF
TRBV10-2	15	TRBJ2-1	TRBD2	.	TGCGCCAGCAGTGTTTTAGCGGGAAGGTACAATGAGCAGTTCTTC	CASSVLAGRYNEQFF
TRBV19	15	TRBJ2-1	TRBD2	.	TGTGCCAGTAGCACGACTAGCGGGATCTTCGGGGAGCAGTTCTTC	CASSTTSGIFGEQFF
TRBV11-2	15	TRBJ1-2	.	few	TGTGCCAGCAGCTCACGTCCGGGATGGGACTATGGCTACACCTTC	CASSSRPGWDYGYTF
TRBV6-1	17	TRBJ2-3	TRBD2	.	TGTGCCAGCAGTGGACAACCGGGACTAGCGGGAGCAGATACGCAGTATTTT	CASSGQPGLAGADTQYF
TRBV11-2	14	TRBJ2-7	TRBD2	once	TGTGCCAGCAGCTATGGACTAGCGGGCTACGAGCAGTACTTC	CASSYGLAGYEQYF
TRBV5-1	18	TRBJ2-3	TRBD2	once	TGCGCCAGCAGCTCAACCGGGACTAGCGGGAGGGGAAGAGATACGCAGTATTTT	CASSSTGTSGRGRDTQYF
TRBV30	16	TRBJ1-4	TRBD1	.	TGTGCCTGGAGGCCGGACAGGGTTGCAACTAATGAAAAACTGTTTTTT	CAWRPDRVATNEKLFF
TRBV4-2	15	TRBJ2-1	.	.	TGTGCCAGCAGCCAAGAACGCGACGGAGGAAATGAGCAGTTCTTC	CASSQERDGGNEQFF
TRBV19	16	TRBJ1-4	TRBD1	.	TGTGCCAGTAGTACGCTGGACAGGACAACTAATGAAAAACTGTTTTTT	CASSTLDRTTNEKLFF
TRBV15	13	TRBJ2-7	.	.	TGTGCCACCAGCAGAGACATCACCTACGAGCAGTACTTC	CATSRDITYEQYF
TRBV2	14	TRBJ1-5	.	.	TGTGCCAGTAGACAGATTTTTAGCAATCAGCCCCAGCATTTT	CASRQIFSNQPQHF
TRBV28	15	TRBJ2-1	TRBD1	.	TGTGCCAGCAGTCAAGCAGGGGGCGACTACAATGAGCAGTTCTTC	CASSQAGGDYNEQFF
TRBV6-6	12	TRBJ2-5	.	.	TGTGCCAGCAGTTATAGCCAAGAGACCCAGTACTTC	CASSYSQETQYF
TRBV5-5	13	TRBJ1-2	.	.	TGTGCCAGCAGCTCGGACATTGCGATAGTTTACACCTTC	CASSSDIAIVYTF
TRBV7-9	16	TRBJ2-1	TRBD1	once	TGTGCCAGCAGCTTGAGAGGGGGCGCAGGGTACAATGAGCAGTTCTTC	CASSLRGGAGYNEQFF
TRBV21-1	16	TRBJ1-5	.	.	TGTGCCAGCAGCAAAAAGGGCAGGGGGCAGAATCAGCCCCAGCATTTT	CASSKKGRGQNQPQHF
TRBV5-6	17	TRBJ1-5	.	.	TGTGCCAGCAGCTTGGGGCCAGGATCTATTAGCAATCAGCCCCAGCATTTT	CASSLGPGSISNQPQHF
TRBV10-3	15	TRBJ2-2	.	.	TGTGCCATCAGGGACACTGGGACGAACACCGGGGAGCTGTTTTTT	CAIRDTGTNTGELFF
TRBV5-1	14	TRBJ1-1	.	.	TGCGCCAGCAGCTTGGACAGGGTGAACACTGAAGCTTTCTTT	CASSLDRVNTEAFF
TRBV19	11	TRBJ2-2	.	.	TGTGCCAGTAGCCAATTCGGGGAGCTGTTTTTT	CASSQFGELFF
TRBV2	14	TRBJ2-2	.	.	TGTGCCAGCGGCCTGGAGGTCTTCACCGGGGAGCTGTTTTTT	CASGLEVFTGELFF
TRBV6-4	14	TRBJ2-2	TRBD1	.	TGTGCCAGCAGTGTCACAGGGGATACCGGGGAGCTGTTTTTT	CASSVTGDTGELFF
TRBV30	12	TRBJ2-7	.	.	TGTGCCTGCACCCGAGGGGGGGGCGAGCAGTACTTC	CACTRGGGEQYF
TRBV15	15	TRBJ2-7	TRBD1	.	TGTGCCACCAGCAGTGGACAGGGGATATGGGACGAGCAGTACTTC	CATSSGQGIWDEQYF
TRBV20-1	11	TRBJ2-1	TRBD2	.	TGCAGTGCTAGAGACGGGACTAGCGTATTCTTC	CSARDGTSVFF
TRBV29-1	17	TRBJ2-1	.	once	TGCAGCGTTGTATCTTTAACAGCTTCTCTTCTCAACAATGAGCAGTTCTTC	CSVVSLTASLLNNEQFF
TRBV30	11	TRBJ2-1	TRBD2	.	TGTGCCTGGAGAGGACTAGCGGAGGAGTTCTTC	CAWRGLAEEFF
TRBV5-4	15	TRBJ2-2	TRBD2	.	TGTGCCAGCAGCGGGGGCGGGAGGGACACCGGGGAGCTGTTTTTT	CASSGGGRDTGELFF
TRBV10-2	12	TRBJ2-7	TRBD1	.	TGCGCCAGCAGCCAGGGGGCCTACGAGCAGTACTTC	CASSQGAYEQYF